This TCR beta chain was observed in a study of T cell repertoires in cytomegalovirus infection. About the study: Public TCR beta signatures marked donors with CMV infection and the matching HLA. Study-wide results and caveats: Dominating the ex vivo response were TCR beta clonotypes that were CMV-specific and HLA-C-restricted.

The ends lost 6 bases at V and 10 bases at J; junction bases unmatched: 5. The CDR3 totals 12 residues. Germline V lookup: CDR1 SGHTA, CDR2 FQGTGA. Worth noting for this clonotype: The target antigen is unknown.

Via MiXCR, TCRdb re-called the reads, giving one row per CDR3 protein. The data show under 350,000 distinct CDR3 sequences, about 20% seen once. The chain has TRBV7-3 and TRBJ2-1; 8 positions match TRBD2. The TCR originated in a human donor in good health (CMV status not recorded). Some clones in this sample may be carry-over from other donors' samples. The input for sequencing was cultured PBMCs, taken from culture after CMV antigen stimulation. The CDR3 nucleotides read TGTGCCAGCAGTTCCGGGGGGGGAGAGCAGTTCTTC. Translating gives CASSSGGGEQFF.